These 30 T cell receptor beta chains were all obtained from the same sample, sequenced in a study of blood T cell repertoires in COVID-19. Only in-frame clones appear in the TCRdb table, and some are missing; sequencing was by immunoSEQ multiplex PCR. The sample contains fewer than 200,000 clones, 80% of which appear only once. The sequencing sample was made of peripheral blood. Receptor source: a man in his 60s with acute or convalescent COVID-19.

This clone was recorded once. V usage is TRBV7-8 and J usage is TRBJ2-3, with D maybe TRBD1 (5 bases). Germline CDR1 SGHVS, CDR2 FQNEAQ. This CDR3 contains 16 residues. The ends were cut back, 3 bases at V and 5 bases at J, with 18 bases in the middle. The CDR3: CASSFRREQERDTQYF. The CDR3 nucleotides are TGTGCCAGCAGCTTCCGTAGGGAACAGGAGAGAGATACGCAGTATTTT.

The CDR3 nucleotides read TGTGCCAGCAGTCCCCTCGGGGGTCACACTGAAGCTTTCTTT. This sequence encodes CASSPLGGHTEAFF. The chain links TRBV6-6 to TRBJ1-1; TRBD1 might be the D (5 bases). Trimming shortened V by 5 bases and J by 3 bases, and 13 bases separated the two germline ends. This CDR3 is built from 14 residues. Germline CDR1 is MNHNY and CDR2 is SVGAGI (reference sequence).

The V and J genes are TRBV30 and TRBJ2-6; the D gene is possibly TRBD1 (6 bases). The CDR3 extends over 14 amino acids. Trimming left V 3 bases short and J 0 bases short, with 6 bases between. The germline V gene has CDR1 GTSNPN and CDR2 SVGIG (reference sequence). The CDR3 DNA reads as TGTGCCTGGAGGGACAGCTCTGGGGCCAACGTCCTGACTTTC. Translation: CAWRDSSGANVLTF.

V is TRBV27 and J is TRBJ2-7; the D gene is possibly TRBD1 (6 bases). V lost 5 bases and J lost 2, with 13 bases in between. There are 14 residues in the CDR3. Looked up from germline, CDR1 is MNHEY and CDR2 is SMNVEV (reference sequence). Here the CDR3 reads CASSPTGLTYEQYF. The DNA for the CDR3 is TGTGCCAGCAGTCCAACAGGGTTAACCTACGAGCAGTACTTC.

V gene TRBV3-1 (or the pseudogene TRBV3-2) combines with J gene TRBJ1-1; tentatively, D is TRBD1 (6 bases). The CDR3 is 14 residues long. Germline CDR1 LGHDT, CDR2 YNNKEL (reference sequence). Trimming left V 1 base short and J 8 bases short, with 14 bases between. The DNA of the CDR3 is TGTGCCAGCAGCCAAGCCTCCGACGGGACAGAAGCTTTCTTT. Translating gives CASSQASDGTEAFF.

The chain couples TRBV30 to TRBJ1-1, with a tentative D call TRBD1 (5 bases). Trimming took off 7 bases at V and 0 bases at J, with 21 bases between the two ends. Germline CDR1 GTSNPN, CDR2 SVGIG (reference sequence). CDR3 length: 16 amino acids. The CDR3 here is CASRGGSQTLNTEAFF. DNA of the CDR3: TGTGCCTCTCGGGGGGGGTCACAAACATTGAACACTGAAGCTTTCTTT. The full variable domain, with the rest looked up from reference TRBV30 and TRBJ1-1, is SQTIHQWPATLVQPVGSPLSLECTVEGTSNPNLYWYRQAAGRGLQLLFYSVGIGQISSEVPQNLSASRPQDRQFILSSKKLLLSDSGFYLCASRGGSQTLNTEAFFGQGTRLTVV.

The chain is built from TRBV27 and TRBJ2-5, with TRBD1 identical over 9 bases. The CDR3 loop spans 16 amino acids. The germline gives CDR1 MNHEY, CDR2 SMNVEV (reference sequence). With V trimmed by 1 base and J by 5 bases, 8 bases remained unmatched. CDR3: CASSLYGTGKAETQYF. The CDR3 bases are TGTGCCAGCAGTTTATACGGGACAGGGAAGGCGGAGACCCAGTACTTC.

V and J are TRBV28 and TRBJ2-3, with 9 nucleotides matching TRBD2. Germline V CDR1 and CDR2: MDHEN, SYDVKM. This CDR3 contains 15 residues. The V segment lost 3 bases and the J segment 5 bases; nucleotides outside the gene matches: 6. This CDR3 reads CASSLRAGGGDTQYF. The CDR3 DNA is TGTGCCAGCAGTTTGCGAGCGGGAGGCGGAGATACGCAGTATTTT.

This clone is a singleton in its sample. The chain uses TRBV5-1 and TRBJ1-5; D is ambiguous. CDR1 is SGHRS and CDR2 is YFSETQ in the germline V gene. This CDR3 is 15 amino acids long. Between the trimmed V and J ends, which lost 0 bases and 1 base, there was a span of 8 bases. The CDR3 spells CASSLGQASNQPQHF. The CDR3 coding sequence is TGCGCCAGCAGCTTGGGGCAGGCGAGCAATCAGCCCCAGCATTTT.

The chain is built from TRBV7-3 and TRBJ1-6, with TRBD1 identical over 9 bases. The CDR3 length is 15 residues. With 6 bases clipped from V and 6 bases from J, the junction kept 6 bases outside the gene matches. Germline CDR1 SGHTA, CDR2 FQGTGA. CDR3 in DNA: TGTGCCAGCAGTCTCCTGACAGGGGGTAATTCACCCCTCCACTTT. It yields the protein CASSLLTGGNSPLHF. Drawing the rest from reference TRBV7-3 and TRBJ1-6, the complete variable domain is GAGVSQTPSNKVTEKGKYVELRCDPISGHTALYWYRQSLGQGPEFLIYFQGTGAADDSGLPNDRFFAVRPEGSVSTLKIQRTERGDSAVYLCASSLLTGGNSPLHFGNGTRLTVT.

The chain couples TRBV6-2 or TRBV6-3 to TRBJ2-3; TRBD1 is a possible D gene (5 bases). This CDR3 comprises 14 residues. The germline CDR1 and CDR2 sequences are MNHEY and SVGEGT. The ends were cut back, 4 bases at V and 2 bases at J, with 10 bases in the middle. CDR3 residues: CASSFPDNTDTQYF. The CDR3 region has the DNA TGTGCCAGCAGTTTCCCGGACAACACAGATACGCAGTATTTT.

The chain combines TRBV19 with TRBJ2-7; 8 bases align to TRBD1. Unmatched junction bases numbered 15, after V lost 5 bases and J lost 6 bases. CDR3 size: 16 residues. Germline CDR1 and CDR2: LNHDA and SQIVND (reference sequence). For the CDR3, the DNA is TGTGCCAGTAGTGCACCCTTGGACAGGGTAAAGCGCGAGCAGTACTTC. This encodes CASSAPLDRVKREQYF.

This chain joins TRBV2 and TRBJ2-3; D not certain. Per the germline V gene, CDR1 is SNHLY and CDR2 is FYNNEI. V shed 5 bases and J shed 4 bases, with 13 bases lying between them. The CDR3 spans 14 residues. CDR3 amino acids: CASSTTGGSDTQYF. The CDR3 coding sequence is TGTGCCAGCAGTACGACGGGTGGGTCAGATACGCAGTATTTT.

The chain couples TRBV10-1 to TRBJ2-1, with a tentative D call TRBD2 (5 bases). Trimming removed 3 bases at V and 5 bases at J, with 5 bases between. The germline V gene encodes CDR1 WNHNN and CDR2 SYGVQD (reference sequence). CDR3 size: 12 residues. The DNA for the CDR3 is TGCGCCAGCAGTGACGGGAACAATGAGCAGTTCTTC. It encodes CASSDGNNEQFF.

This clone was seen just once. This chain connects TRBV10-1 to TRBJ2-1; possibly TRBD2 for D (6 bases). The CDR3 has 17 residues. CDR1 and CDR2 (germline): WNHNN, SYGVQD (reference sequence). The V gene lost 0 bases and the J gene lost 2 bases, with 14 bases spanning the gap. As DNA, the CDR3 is TGCGCCAGCAGTGAGTCCGTTTGGGCGGGAACCTACAATGAGCAGTTCTTC. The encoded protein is CASSESVWAGTYNEQFF.

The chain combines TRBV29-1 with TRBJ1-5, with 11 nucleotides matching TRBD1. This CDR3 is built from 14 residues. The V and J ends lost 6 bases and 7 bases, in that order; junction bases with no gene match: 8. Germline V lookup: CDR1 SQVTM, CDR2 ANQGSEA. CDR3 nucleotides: TGCAGCGTCGGGACAGGGGGTTCTGGACAGCCCCAGCATTTT. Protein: CSVGTGGSGQPQHF.

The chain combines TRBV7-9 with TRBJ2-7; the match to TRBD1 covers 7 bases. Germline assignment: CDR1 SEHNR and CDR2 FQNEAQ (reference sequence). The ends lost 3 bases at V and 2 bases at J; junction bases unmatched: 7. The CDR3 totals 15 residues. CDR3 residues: CASSLSPTGTYEQYF. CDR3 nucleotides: TGTGCCAGCAGCTTGTCTCCGACAGGGACCTACGAGCAGTACTTC.

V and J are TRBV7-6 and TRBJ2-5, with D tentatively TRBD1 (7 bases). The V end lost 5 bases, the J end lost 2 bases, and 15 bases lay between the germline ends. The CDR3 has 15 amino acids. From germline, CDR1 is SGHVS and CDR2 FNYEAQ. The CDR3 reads CASSQTPGGQETQYF. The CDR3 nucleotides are TGTGCCAGCAGCCAGACGCCAGGGGGGCAAGAGACCCAGTACTTC.

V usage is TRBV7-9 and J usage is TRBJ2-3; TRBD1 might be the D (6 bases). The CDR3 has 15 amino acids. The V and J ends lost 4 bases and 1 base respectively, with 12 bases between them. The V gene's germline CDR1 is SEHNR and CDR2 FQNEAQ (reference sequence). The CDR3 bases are TGTGCCAGCAGCTCGACAGGTTTTGGCACAGATACGCAGTATTTT. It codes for CASSSTGFGTDTQYF.

The CDR3 region is CASSPAGGPYNEQFF. CDR3 in DNA: TGTGCCAGCAGCCCCGCAGGGGGGCCCTACAATGAGCAGTTCTTC. The rearrangement links TRBV7-3 to TRBJ2-1; possible D gene TRBD1, 7 bases. The germline V and J ends were trimmed by 5 bases and 2 bases, with 13 bases remaining between them. The CDR3 sequence is 15 residues long. Germline V gives CDR1 SGHTA, CDR2 FQGTGA.

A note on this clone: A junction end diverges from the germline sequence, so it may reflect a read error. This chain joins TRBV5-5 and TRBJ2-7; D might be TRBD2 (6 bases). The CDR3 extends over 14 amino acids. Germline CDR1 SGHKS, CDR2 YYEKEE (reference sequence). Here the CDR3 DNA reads TGTGCCAGTAGCTTCGCGGGATCCGTCTACGAGCAGTACTTC. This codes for CASSFAGSVYEQYF. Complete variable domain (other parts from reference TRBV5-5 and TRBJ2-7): DAGVTQSPTHLIKTRGQQVTLRCSPISGHKSVSWYQQVLGQGPQFIFQYYEKEERGRGNFPDRFSARQFPNYSSELNVNALLLGDSALYLCASSFAGSVYEQYFGPGTRLTVT.

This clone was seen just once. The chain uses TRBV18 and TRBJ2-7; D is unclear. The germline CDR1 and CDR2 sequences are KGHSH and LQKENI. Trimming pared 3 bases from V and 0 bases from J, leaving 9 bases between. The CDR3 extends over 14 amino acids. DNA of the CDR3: TGTGCCAGCTCACCTGCCCTTAGCTCCTACGAGCAGTACTTC. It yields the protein CASSPALSSYEQYF.

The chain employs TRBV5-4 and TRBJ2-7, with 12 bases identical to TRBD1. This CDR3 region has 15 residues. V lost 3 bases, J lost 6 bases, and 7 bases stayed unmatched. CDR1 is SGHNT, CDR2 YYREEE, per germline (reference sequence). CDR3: CASSYPGQGAGEQYF. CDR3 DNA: TGTGCCAGCAGCTACCCGGGACAGGGGGCTGGCGAGCAGTACTTC.

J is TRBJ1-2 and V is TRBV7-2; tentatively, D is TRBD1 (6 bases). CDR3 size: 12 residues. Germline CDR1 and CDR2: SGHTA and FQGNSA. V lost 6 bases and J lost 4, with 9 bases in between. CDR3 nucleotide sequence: TGTGCCAGCAGTACGGACAGCTATGGCTACACCTTC. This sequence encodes CASSTDSYGYTF.

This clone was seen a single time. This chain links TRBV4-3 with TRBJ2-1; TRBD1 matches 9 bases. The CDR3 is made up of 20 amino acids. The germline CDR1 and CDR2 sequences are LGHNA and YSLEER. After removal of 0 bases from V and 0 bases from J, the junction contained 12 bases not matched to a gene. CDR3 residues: CASSQDRGTGYFSSYNEQFF. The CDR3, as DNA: TGCGCCAGCAGCCAAGATCGCGGGACAGGGTACTTTAGCTCCTACAATGAGCAGTTCTTC.

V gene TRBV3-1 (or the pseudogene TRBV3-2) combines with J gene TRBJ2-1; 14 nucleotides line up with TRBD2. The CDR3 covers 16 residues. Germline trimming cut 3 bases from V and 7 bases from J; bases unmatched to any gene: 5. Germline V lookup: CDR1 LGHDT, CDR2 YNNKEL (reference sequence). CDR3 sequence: CASSHRGLAGVNEQFF. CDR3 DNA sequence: TGTGCCAGCAGCCATAGGGGACTAGCGGGGGTGAATGAGCAGTTCTTC.

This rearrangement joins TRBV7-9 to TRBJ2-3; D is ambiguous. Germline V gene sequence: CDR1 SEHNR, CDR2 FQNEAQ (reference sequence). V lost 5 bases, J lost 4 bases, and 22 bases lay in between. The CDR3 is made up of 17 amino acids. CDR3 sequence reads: CASSPGFGNFGSDTQYF. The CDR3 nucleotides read TGTGCCAGCAGCCCGGGTTTTGGCAACTTCGGATCAGATACGCAGTATTTT.

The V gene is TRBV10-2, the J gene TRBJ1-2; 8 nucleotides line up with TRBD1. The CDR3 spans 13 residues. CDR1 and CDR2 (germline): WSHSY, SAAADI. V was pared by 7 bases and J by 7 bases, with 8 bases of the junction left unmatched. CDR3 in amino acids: CASTGQEYGGYTF. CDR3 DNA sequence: TGCGCCAGCACGGGACAGGAATACGGTGGCTACACCTTC.

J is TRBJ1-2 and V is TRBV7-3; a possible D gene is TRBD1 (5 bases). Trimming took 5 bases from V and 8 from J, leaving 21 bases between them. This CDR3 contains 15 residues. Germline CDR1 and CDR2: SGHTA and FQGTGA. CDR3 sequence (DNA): TGTGCCAGCAGCCCAGGATCGGGAGGGGCGGCCGGCTACACCTTC. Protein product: CASSPGSGGAAGYTF.

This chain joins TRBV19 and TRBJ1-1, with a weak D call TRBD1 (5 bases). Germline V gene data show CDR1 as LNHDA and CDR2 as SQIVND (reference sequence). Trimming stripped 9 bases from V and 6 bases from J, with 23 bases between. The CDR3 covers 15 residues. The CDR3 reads CASPSGQGGGAEAFF. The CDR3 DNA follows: TGTGCCAGCCCCTCAGGGCAGGGAGGAGGGGCTGAAGCTTTCTTT. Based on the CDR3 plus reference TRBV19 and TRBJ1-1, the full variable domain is DGGITQSPKYLFRKEGQNVTLSCEQNLNHDAMYWYRQDPGQGLRLIYYSQIVNDFQKGDIAEGYSVSREKKESFPLTVTSAQKNPTAFYLCASPSGQGGGAEAFFGQGTRLTVV.